Below, 28 T cell receptor beta chains from the same sample are listed, as sequenced in a study of vaccination and CD4 T cells after COVID-19. Sequencing of cultured CD4+ T cell DNA used the Oncomine TCR Beta short-read assay. TCRdb passed the PCR reads through MiXCR, listing each CDR3 protein once. Here the sample spans fewer than 30,000 distinct CDR3 sequences, roughly 27% being singletons. No antigen is known for these receptors. The time point was: late sampling 161 to 241 days after vaccination in a few convalescent patients. Noted treatment: approximately 10-day PBMC culture with coronavirus spike peptide pools or control peptides (ViraFEST assay). The sample here was CD4+ T cells from blood, cultured in vitro, taken about 7 months after SARS-CoV-2 vaccination. These receptors were collected from a human donor who had recovered from COVID-19.

This clonotype was found a few times. J is TRBJ2-5 and V is TRBV20-1; D remains ambiguous. In germline, CDR1 is DFQATT, CDR2 SNEGSKA (reference sequence). This CDR3 contains 13 residues. The V end was cut by 0 bases, the J end by 4 bases, with 9 bases between. The CDR3 sequence: CSARDMGSETQYF. CDR3 bases: TGCAGTGCTAGAGATATGGGGTCAGAGACCCAGTACTTC.

This clonotype has more than one count but fewer than ten. The chain combines TRBV5-4 with TRBJ1-1; TRBD1 is a possible D gene (5 bases). The germline CDR1 and CDR2 sequences are SGHNT and YYREEE (reference sequence). Trimming removed 7 bases at V and 6 bases at J, with 16 bases between. This CDR3 has 13 residues. The CDR3 nucleotides are TGTGCCAGCGTGGGGCGAGGGTCGGCTGAAGCTTTCTTT. It yields the protein CASVGRGSAEAFF. Together with reference TRBV5-4 and TRBJ1-1, the CDR3 gives the full variable domain: ETGVTQSPTHLIKTRGQQVTLRCSSQSGHNTVSWYQQALGQGPQFIFQYYREEENGRGNFPPRFSGLQFPNYSSELNVNALELDDSALYLCASVGRGSAEAFFGQGTRLTVV.

In the case of this clonotype: A far larger clone is just one base off, so this is likely a read error. The chain has TRBV20-1 and TRBJ2-7; 8 bases match TRBD1. The CDR3 loop spans 15 amino acids. Unmatched junction bases numbered 14, after V lost 3 bases and J lost 7 bases. The germline CDR1 and CDR2 sequences are DFQATT and SNEGSKA (reference sequence). The CDR3 DNA follows: TGCAGTGCTAGGATGACAGGGGATGTTGGCAATGAGCAGTACTTC. Translation: CSARMTGDVGNEQYF.

The chain joins TRBV20-1 to TRBJ2-3; 10 bases are shared with TRBD2. The J segment lost 8 bases and the V segment lost 3 bases, leaving 17 bases of the junction unmatched. Germline CDR1 and CDR2: DFQATT and SNEGSKA (reference sequence). This CDR3 is built from 17 residues. The CDR3 loop is CSASTSGINQAMGTQYF. DNA of the CDR3: TGCAGTGCTAGTACTAGCGGGATTAATCAGGCAATGGGTACGCAGTATTTT.

The rearrangement links TRBV25-1 to TRBJ1-1; D uncertain. In germline, CDR1 is MGHDK, CDR2 SYGVNS. CDR3 length: 12 amino acids. Trimming removed 1 base at V and 4 bases at J, with 4 bases between. As DNA, the CDR3 is TGTGCCAGCAGTGAATCAATCACTGAAGCTTTCTTT. Residues: CASSESITEAFF.

This rearrangement joins TRBV18 to TRBJ2-1, with 7 positions matching TRBD1. The germline CDR1 and CDR2 sequences are KGHSH and LQKENI. The CDR3 has 13 residues. The ends lost 6 bases at V and 6 bases at J; junction bases unmatched: 5. The CDR3 here is CASSRRQGNEQFF. In DNA, the CDR3 is TGTGCCAGCTCGCGCCGACAGGGCAATGAGCAGTTCTTC. Complete variable domain (other parts from reference TRBV18 and TRBJ2-1): NAGVMQNPRHLVRRRGQEARLRCSPMKGHSHVYWYRQLPEEGLKFMVYLQKENIIDESGMPKERFSAEFPKEGPSILRIQQVVRGDSAAYFCASSRRQGNEQFFGPGTRLTVL.

The CDR3 region has the DNA TGTGCCAGCAGCTTAGCGGGGCCAAGCTCCTACGAGCAGTACTTC. It yields the protein CASSLAGPSSYEQYF. V and J are TRBV7-9 and TRBJ2-7; possibly TRBD1 for D (5 bases). Germline values: CDR1 SEHNR, CDR2 FQNEAQ (reference sequence). Trimming stripped 0 bases from V and 0 bases from J, with 9 bases between. CDR3 length: 15 residues.

The V gene is TRBV19, the J gene TRBJ2-5, with TRBD2 as a possible D gene (6 bases). This CDR3 region has 17 residues. Deletions cut 4 bases from V and 4 bases from J, with 22 bases between. Germline CDR1 LNHDA, CDR2 SQIVND (reference sequence). The CDR3 sequence: CASSTPLVAGPGETQYF. The CDR3 nucleotides are TGTGCCAGTAGTACCCCCTTGGTCGCGGGACCCGGAGAGACCCAGTACTTC. Drawing the rest from reference TRBV19 and TRBJ2-5, the complete variable domain is DGGITQSPKYLFRKEGQNVTLSCEQNLNHDAMYWYRQDPGQGLRLIYYSQIVNDFQKGDIAEGYSVSREKKESFPLTVTSAQKNPTAFYLCASSTPLVAGPGETQYFGPGTRLLVL.

The rearrangement uses TRBV28 and TRBJ1-6, with D possibly matching TRBD1 (6 bases). Germline CDR1 reads MDHEN; CDR2 reads SYDVKM. The CDR3 consists of 14 residues. The V end was cut by 7 bases, the J end by 5 bases, with 12 bases between. CDR3 amino acids: CASMRDNNNSPLHF. The CDR3 bases are TGTGCCAGCATGAGGGACAATAATAATTCACCCCTCCACTTT.

This chain uses TRBV19 with TRBJ2-1, with D possibly matching TRBD1 (5 bases). The CDR3 spans 12 residues. CDR1 is LNHDA, CDR2 SQIVND, per germline (reference sequence). The V gene lost 2 bases and the J gene lost 7 bases, with 6 bases spanning the gap. DNA of the CDR3: TGTGCCAGTAGTATAAAGGGGAATGAGCAGTTCTTC. It yields the protein CASSIKGNEQFF. The full variable domain, in which reference TRBV19 and TRBJ2-1 provide the parts outside the CDR3, is DGGITQSPKYLFRKEGQNVTLSCEQNLNHDAMYWYRQDPGQGLRLIYYSQIVNDFQKGDIAEGYSVSREKKESFPLTVTSAQKNPTAFYLCASSIKGNEQFFGPGTRLTVL.

This clonotype came up a few times. The chain employs TRBV27 and TRBJ2-7; tentative D call: TRBD2 (6 bases). Germline CDR1 and CDR2: MNHEY and SMNVEV (reference sequence). The CDR3 length is 16 residues. V shed 5 bases and J shed 3 bases, with 20 bases lying between them. CDR3 DNA: TGTGCCAGCAGTCCCCTGGGGAGGAATGGAGTCTACGAGCAGTACTTC. As protein: CASSPLGRNGVYEQYF.

The chain has TRBV6-5 and TRBJ2-1, with D perhaps TRBD1 or TRBD2 (5 bases each). Looked up from germline, CDR1 is MNHEY and CDR2 is SVGAGI. Between the trimmed V and J ends, which lost 2 bases and 8 bases, there was a span of 19 bases. The CDR3 has 16 amino acids. DNA for the CDR3: TGTGCCAGCAGTTACGTGGGACGTAGGTATGGGGATGAGCAGTTCTTC. Its protein product is CASSYVGRRYGDEQFF.

This clonotype was found a few times. This chain connects TRBV20-1 to TRBJ2-7, with 7 nucleotides matching TRBD1. Germline V gives CDR1 DFQATT, CDR2 SNEGSKA (reference sequence). The CDR3 sequence is 12 residues long. Trimming cost V 6 bases and J 3 bases; bases outside gene matches: 5. The CDR3 bases are TGCAGTGCAACATCAGGGGGCTACGAGCAGTACTTC. Translating it yields CSATSGGYEQYF.

This clonotype was seen a handful of times. This chain uses TRBV4-1 with TRBJ1-5; possibly TRBD1 for D (5 bases). Trimming cost V 1 base and J 2 bases, with 9 bases left between them. CDR3 size: 15 residues. From germline, CDR1 is MGHRA and CDR2 YSYEKL. CDR3 sequence: CASSQVGGGNQPQHF. The CDR3 DNA is TGCGCCAGCAGCCAAGTTGGAGGGGGCAATCAGCCCCAGCATTTT.

J is TRBJ1-5 and V is TRBV6-2 or TRBV6-3; D may be TRBD1 (6 bases). Germline V CDR1 and CDR2: MNHEY, SVGEGT. This CDR3 has 15 residues. Trimming took off 8 bases at V and 5 bases at J, with 19 bases between the two ends. This CDR3 reads CASGDPGQGHQPQHF. Here the CDR3 DNA reads TGTGCCAGCGGGGACCCGGGACAAGGACATCAGCCCCAGCATTTT.

This chain links TRBV7-8 with TRBJ2-3, with 10 positions matching TRBD1. Trimming cost V 4 bases and J 5 bases; bases outside gene matches: 6. Germline V lookup: CDR1 SGHVS, CDR2 FQNEAQ. The CDR3 is made up of 15 amino acids. The CDR3 region has the DNA TGTGCCAGCAGCTCGACAGGGGGCAGGATAGATACGCAGTATTTT. It translates to CASSSTGGRIDTQYF. Filled out from reference TRBV7-8 and TRBJ2-3, the complete variable domain reads GAGVSQSPRYKVAKRGQDVALRCDPISGHVSLFWYQQALGQGPEFLTYFQNEAQLDKSGLPSDRFFAERPEGSVSTLKIQRTQQEDSAVYLCASSSTGGRIDTQYFGPGTRLTVL.

The DNA of the CDR3 is TGTGCCAGCAGCTTAGCATTTGCTAGCGGAACGCAGTATTTT. Amino acids: CASSLAFASGTQYF. The V call is TRBV7-9, the J call TRBJ2-3; 7 bases align to TRBD2. V lost 0 bases and J lost 9; bases outside the gene matches: 6. This CDR3 spans 14 amino acids. The germline V gene encodes CDR1 SEHNR and CDR2 FQNEAQ (reference sequence).

V and J are TRBV7-3 and TRBJ2-2; D gene uncertain. The germline V gene encodes CDR1 SGHTA and CDR2 FQGTGA. V lost 5 bases and J 1 base, leaving 8 bases between the germline ends. The CDR3 loop spans 14 amino acids. The CDR3 DNA is TGTGCCAGCAGCCCGAGACTGAACACCGGGGAGCTGTTTTTT. Translating gives CASSPRLNTGELFF. Full variable domain (missing parts from reference TRBV7-3 and TRBJ2-2): GAGVSQTPSNKVTEKGKYVELRCDPISGHTALYWYRQSLGQGPEFLIYFQGTGAADDSGLPNDRFFAVRPEGSVSTLKIQRTERGDSAVYLCASSPRLNTGELFFGEGSRLTVL.

The V gene is TRBV7-9, the J gene TRBJ2-7; a possible D gene is TRBD2 (5 bases). CDR1 and CDR2 (germline): SEHNR, FQNEAQ (reference sequence). Trimming removed 2 bases at V and 0 bases at J, with 8 bases between. The length of the CDR3 is 14 residues. The CDR3 reads CASSLSGSSYEQYF. CDR3 in DNA: TGTGCCAGCAGCTTAAGTGGGAGCTCCTACGAGCAGTACTTC.

This clonotype was detected only a few times. The chain joins TRBV28 to TRBJ2-1, with TRBD2 as a possible D gene (5 bases). This CDR3 comprises 14 residues. Germline CDR1 is MDHEN and CDR2 is SYDVKM. The V end was cut by 1 base, the J end by 4 bases, with 8 bases between. CDR3 DNA: TGTGCCAGCAGTTTATCAGGAGGATACAATGAGCAGTTCTTC. Its translation is CASSLSGGYNEQFF.

This clonotype ranks as medium-sized. The chain uses TRBV15 and TRBJ2-5, with D possibly matching TRBD1 (5 bases). The CDR3 covers 14 residues. Trimming cost V 2 bases and J 5 bases, with 12 bases left between them. Germline V gene sequence: CDR1 LNHNV, CDR2 YYDKDF (reference sequence). The CDR3 DNA reads as TGTGCCACCAGCAGAAAGGGGTCGCAGGAGACCCAGTACTTC. Translated: CATSRKGSQETQYF. Drawing the rest from reference TRBV15 and TRBJ2-5, the complete variable domain is DAMVIQNPRYQVTQFGKPVTLSCSQTLNHNVMYWYQQKSSQAPKLLFHYYDKDFNNEADTPDNFQSRRPNTSFCFLDIRSPGLGDTAMYLCATSRKGSQETQYFGPGTRLLVL.

This chain connects TRBV18 to TRBJ1-5; a weak D match, TRBD1 (6 bases). Germline V CDR1 and CDR2: KGHSH, LQKENI. Between the trimmed V and J ends, which lost 4 bases and 10 bases, there was a span of 14 bases. There are 13 residues in the CDR3. The DNA for the CDR3 is TGTGCCAGCTCACTCGAACGGACAGACCCCCAGCATTTT. It specifies CASSLERTDPQHF.

J is TRBJ2-3 and V is TRBV10-1; TRBD2 matches at 10 bases. From germline, CDR1 is WNHNN and CDR2 SYGVQD (reference sequence). V was pared by 4 bases and J by 2 bases, with 3 bases of the junction left unmatched. This CDR3 contains 15 residues. For the CDR3, the DNA is TGCGCCAGCAGTGGGACTAGCGGTCTCACAGATACGCAGTATTTT. Amino acid sequence: CASSGTSGLTDTQYF.

This clonotype was seen many times. The CDR3 bases are TGCACCAGCAGCCAAGATACGAGGGCGGAGACCCAGTACTTC. This translates into CTSSQDTRAETQYF. The J gene is TRBJ2-5, the V gene TRBV1; the table's D call of TRBD2 was not tested on the DNA. TRBV1 is flagged as a pseudogene. This CDR3 has 14 residues.

The chain combines TRBV5-1 with TRBJ2-1; D remains ambiguous. V gave up 7 bases and J gave up 3 bases, with 5 bases separating them. There are 11 residues in the CDR3. Germline V lookup: CDR1 SGHRS, CDR2 YFSETQ. CDR3 DNA: TGCGCCAGCCACGACTACAATGAGCAGTTCTTC. It translates to CASHDYNEQFF.

V and J are TRBV20-1 and TRBJ2-5; 13 bases map to TRBD2. The CDR3 covers 16 residues. V lost 5 bases and J lost 4; bases outside the gene matches: 10. Per the germline V gene, CDR1 is DFQATT and CDR2 is SNEGSKA (reference sequence). The CDR3 loop reads CSAGGLAGVGGETQYF. The CDR3 DNA reads as TGCAGTGCTGGCGGACTAGCGGGAGTTGGGGGAGAGACCCAGTACTTC.

The rearrangement joins TRBV11-1 to TRBJ2-3; D perhaps matches TRBD2 (5 bases). V lost 5 bases and J lost 2, with 20 bases in between. The CDR3 consists of 17 residues. CDR1 and CDR2 (germline): SGHAT, FQDESV (reference sequence). CDR3 residues: CASSDRSLGSPTDTQYF. The CDR3 DNA is TGTGCCAGCAGCGATCGGTCTTTAGGGAGTCCCACAGATACGCAGTATTTT.

V is TRBV20-1 and J is TRBJ2-1; 7 bases are a match to TRBD2. V was clipped by 5 bases and J by 3 bases; unmatched bases: 4. The CDR3 covers 13 residues. Germline-derived CDR1 and CDR2 are DFQATT and SNEGSKA (reference sequence). CDR3 in amino acids: CSAPERDYNEQFF. The CDR3 nucleotides read TGCAGTGCTCCCGAGCGGGACTACAATGAGCAGTTCTTC.